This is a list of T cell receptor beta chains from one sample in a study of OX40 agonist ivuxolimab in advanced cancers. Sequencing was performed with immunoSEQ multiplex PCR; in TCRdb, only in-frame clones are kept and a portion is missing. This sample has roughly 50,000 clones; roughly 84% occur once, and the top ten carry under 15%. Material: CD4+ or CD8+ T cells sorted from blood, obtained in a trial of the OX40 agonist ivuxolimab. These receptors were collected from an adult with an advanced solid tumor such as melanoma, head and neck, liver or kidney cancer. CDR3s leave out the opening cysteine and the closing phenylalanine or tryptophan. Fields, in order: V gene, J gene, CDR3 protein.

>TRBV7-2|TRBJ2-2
ASSPRDFRNTGELF
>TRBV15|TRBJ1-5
ATSRGGSRTNQPQH
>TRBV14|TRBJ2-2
ASSQTGGITNTGELF
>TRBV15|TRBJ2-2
ATRARAANTGELF
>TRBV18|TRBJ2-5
ASSPGPGETQY
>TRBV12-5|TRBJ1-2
ASGLEANYGYT
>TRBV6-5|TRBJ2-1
ASSYAGGSYNEQF
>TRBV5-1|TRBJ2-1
ASSRGSEQF
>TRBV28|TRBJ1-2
ASSPGQGYGYT
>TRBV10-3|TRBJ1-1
AISAFGTRDSTEAF
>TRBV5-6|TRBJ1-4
ASTPDGGANEKLF
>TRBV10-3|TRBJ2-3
AISEKAEDTQY
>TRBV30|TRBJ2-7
AWSLKYEQY
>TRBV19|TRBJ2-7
ASTKRDRGDEQY
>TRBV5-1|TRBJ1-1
ASSFEGAYTEAF
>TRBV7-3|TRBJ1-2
ASSPRTGQNYGYT
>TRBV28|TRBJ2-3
ASSGTSGTDTQY
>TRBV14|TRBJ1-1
ASSQAARGAEAF
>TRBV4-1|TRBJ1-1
ASSRKDRGSGTEAF
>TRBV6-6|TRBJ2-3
ASRSGQGGTDTQY
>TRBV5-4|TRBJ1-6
ASIRGHNSPLH
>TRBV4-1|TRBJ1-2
ASSGRNYGYT
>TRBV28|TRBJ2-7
ASSFRYGGSSYEQY
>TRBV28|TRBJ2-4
ASSLFPGGQPKNIQY
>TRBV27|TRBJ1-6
ASSSDRGNSPLH
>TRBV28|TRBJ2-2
ASSFPQGRGTGELF
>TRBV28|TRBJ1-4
ASSPRGGVEKLF
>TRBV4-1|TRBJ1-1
ASSLYPQGSTEAF
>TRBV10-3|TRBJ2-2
AISEQGEGTGELF
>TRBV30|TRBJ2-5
AWSAGGGETQY
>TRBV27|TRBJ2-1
ASGHDAGNEQF
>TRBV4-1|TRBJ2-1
ASSQDGAGNREQF
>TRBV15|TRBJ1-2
ATSRGVGLGNYGYT
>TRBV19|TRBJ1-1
ASTGYTEAF
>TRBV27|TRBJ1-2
ASSPRGRQGPRYGYT
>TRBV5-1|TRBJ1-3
ASAEFAGTGNTIY
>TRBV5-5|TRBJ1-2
ASSLLGQGNYGYT
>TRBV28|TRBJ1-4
ASSFPRRANPGLF
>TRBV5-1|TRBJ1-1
ASSLRQGNTEAF
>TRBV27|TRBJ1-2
ASRPPGTGISGYT
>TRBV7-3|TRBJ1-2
ASSSGVGYGYT
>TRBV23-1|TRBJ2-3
ASSQTKREGPDTQY
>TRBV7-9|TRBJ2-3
ASSSLPAATDTQY